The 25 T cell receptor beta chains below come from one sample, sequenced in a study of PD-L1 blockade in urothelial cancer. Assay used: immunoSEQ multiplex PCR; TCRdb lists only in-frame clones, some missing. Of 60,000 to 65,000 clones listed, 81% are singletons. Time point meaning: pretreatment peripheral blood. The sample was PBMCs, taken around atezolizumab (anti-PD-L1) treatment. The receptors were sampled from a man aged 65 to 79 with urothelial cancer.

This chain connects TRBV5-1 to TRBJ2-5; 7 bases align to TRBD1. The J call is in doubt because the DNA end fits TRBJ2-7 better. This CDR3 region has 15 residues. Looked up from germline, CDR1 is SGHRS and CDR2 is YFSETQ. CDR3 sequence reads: CASSLGWTGRYEQYF. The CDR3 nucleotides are TGCGCCAGCAGCTTGGGGTGGACAGGAAGATACGAGCAGTACTTC.

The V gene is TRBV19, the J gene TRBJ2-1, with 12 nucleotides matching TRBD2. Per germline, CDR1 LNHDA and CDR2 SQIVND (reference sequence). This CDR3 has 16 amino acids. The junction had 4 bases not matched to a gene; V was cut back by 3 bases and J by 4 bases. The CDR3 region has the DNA TGTGCCAGTAGTATCTCTAGCGGGAGGGCGTACAATGAGCAGTTCTTC. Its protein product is CASSISSGRAYNEQFF.

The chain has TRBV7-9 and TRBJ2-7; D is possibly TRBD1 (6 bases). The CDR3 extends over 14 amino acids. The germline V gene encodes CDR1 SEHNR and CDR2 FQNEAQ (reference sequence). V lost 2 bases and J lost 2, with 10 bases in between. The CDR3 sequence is CASSLRQGTYEQYF. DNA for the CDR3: TGTGCCAGCAGCTTAAGGCAGGGGACCTACGAGCAGTACTTC.

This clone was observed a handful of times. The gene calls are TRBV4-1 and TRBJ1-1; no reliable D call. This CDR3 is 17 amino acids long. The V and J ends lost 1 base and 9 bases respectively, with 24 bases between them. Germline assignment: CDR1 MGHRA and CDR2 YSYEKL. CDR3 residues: CASSQVDLVVFRVQAFF. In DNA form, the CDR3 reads TGCGCCAGCAGCCAAGTTGATTTAGTAGTGTTTCGGGTGCAAGCTTTCTTT.

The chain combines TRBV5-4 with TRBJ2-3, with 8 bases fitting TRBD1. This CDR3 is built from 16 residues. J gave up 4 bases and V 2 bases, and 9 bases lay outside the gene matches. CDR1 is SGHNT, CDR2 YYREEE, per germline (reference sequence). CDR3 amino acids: CASSFGQGIVADTQYF. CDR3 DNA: TGTGCCAGCAGCTTTGGACAGGGTATTGTTGCAGATACGCAGTATTTT.

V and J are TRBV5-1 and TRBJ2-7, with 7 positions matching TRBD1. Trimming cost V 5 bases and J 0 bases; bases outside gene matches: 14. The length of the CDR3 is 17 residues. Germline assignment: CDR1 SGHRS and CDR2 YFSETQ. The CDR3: CASSQNNRGWGSYEQYF. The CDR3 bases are TGCGCCAGCAGTCAAAATAACAGGGGTTGGGGCTCCTACGAGCAGTACTTC.

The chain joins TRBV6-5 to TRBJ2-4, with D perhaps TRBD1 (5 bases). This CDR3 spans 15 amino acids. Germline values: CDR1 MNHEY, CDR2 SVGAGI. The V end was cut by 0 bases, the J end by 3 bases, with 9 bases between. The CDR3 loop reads CASSYSDRHKNIQYF. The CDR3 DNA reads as TGTGCCAGCAGTTACTCAGACAGACACAAAAACATTCAGTACTTC.

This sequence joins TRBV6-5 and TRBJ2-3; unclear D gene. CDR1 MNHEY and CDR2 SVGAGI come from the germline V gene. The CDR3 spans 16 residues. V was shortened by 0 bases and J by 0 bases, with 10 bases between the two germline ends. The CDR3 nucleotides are TGTGCCAGCAGTTACTCGCAGCGCCCTAGCACAGATACGCAGTATTTT. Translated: CASSYSQRPSTDTQYF.

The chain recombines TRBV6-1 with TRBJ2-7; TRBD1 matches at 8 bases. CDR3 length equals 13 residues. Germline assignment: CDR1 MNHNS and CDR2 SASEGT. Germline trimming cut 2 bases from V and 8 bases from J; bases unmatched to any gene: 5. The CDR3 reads CASSELRGPQQYF. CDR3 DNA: TGTGCCAGCAGTGAACTCAGGGGGCCTCAGCAGTACTTC.

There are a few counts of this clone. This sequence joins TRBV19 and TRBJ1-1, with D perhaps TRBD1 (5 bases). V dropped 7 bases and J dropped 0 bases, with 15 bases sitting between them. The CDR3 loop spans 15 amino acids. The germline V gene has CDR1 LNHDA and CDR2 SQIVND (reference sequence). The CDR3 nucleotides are TGTGCCAGTACCCCATTCCGACAGATGAACACTGAAGCTTTCTTT. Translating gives CASTPFRQMNTEAFF.

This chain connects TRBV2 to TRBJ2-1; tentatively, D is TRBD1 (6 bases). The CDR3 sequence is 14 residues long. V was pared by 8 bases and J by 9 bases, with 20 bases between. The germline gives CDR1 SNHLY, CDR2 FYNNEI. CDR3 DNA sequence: TGTGCCAGCGCTCCAGGGGACGGATTGGGTGAGCAGTTCTTC. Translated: CASAPGDGLGEQFF.

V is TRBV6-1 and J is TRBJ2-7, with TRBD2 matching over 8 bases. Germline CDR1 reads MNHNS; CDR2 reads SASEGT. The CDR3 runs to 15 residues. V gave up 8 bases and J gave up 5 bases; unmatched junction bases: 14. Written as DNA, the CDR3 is TGTGCCAGCTGGGGAGCGGGAGTGCCCGAGGACGAGCAGTACTTC. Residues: CASWGAGVPEDEQYF.

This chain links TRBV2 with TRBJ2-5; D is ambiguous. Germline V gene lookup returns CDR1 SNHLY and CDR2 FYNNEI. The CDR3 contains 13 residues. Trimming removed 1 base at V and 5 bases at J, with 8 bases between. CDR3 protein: CASSEEQKETQYF. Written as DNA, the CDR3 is TGTGCCAGCAGTGAAGAACAGAAGGAGACCCAGTACTTC.

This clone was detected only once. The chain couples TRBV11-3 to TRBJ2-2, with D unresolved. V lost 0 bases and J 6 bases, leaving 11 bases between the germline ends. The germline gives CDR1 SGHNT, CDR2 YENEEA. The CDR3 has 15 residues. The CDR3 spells CASSLESGLAGELFF. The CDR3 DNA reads TGTGCCAGCAGCTTAGAGTCGGGTCTGGCCGGGGAGCTGTTTTTT.

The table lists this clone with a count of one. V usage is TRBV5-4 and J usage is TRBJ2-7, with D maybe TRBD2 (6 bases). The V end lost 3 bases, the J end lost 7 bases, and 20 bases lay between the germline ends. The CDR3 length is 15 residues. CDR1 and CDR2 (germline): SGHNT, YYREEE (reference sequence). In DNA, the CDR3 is TGTGCCAGCAGCTGGGAAAGCATCCGAGGAGGGGAGCAGTACTTC. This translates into CASSWESIRGGEQYF.

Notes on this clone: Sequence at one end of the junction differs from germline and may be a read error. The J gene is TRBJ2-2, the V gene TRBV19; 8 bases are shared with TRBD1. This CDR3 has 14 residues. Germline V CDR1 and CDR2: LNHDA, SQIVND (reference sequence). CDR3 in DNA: TGTGCCAGCAGGGGACAGGCTTACACGGGGGAGCTGTTTTTT. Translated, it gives CASRGQAYTGELFF.

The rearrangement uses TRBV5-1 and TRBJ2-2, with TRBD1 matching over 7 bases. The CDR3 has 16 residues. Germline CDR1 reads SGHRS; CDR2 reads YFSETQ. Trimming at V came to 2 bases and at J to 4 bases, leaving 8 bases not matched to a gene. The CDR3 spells CASSFDRVWSTGELFF. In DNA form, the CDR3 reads TGCGCCAGCAGCTTCGACAGGGTTTGGAGCACCGGGGAGCTGTTTTTT.

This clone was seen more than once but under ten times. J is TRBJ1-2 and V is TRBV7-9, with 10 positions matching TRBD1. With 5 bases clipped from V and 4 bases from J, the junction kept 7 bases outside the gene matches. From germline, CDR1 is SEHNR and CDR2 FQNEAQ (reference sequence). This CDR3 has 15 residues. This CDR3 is CASSKRQGAAYGYTF. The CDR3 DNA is TGTGCCAGCAGCAAGAGACAGGGGGCGGCCTATGGCTACACCTTC.

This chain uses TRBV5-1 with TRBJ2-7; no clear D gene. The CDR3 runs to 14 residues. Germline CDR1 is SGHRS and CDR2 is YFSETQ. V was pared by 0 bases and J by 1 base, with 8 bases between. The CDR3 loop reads CASSLASVSYEQYF. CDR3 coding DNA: TGCGCCAGCAGCTTGGCCTCGGTATCCTACGAGCAGTACTTC.

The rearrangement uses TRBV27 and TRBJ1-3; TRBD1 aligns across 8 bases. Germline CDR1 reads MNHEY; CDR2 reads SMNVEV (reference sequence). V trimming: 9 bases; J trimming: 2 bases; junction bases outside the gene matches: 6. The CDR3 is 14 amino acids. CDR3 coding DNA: TGTGCCAGTCATGCAGGGGGCCCTGGAAACACCATATATTTT. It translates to CASHAGGPGNTIYF.

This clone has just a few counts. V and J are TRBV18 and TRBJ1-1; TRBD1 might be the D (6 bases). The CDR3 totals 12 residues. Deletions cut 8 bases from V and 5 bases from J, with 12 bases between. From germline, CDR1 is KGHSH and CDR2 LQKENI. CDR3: CASRAGATEAFF. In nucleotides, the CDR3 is TGTGCCAGCAGAGCAGGGGCTACTGAAGCTTTCTTT.

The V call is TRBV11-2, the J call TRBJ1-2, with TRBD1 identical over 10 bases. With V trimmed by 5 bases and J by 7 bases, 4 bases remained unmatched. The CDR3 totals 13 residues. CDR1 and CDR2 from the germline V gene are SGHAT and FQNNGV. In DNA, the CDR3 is TGTGCCAGCAGCCGACAGGGGGCAGGTGGCTACACCTTC. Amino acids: CASSRQGAGGYTF. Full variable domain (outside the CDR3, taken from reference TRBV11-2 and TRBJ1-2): EAGVAQSPRYKIIEKRQSVAFWCNPISGHATLYWYQQILGQGPKLLIQFQNNGVVDDSQLPKDRFSAERLKGVDSTLKIQPAKLEDSAVYLCASSRQGAGGYTFGSGTRLTVV.

CDR3 coding DNA: TGTGCCAGCAGCTTGGCTGTCACTAGCGGCTACAATGAGCAGTTCTTC. Amino acid sequence: CASSLAVTSGYNEQFF. This rearrangement joins TRBV5-4 to TRBJ2-1; 8 positions agree with TRBD2. The length of the CDR3 is 16 residues. J was trimmed by 3 bases and V by 0 bases; bases with no gene match: 5. CDR1 and CDR2 from the germline V gene are SGHNT and YYREEE (reference sequence).

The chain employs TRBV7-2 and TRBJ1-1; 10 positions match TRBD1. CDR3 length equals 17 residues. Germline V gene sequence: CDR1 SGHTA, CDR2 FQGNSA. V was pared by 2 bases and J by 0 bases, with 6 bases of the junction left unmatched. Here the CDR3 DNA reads TGTGCCAGCAGCTTACTGGGACAGGGGATCATGAACACTGAAGCTTTCTTT. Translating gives CASSLLGQGIMNTEAFF.

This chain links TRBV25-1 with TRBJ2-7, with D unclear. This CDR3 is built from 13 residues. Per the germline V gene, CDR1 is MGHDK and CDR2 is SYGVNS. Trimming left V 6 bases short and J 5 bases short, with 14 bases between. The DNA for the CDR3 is TGTGCCAGCAGCCTGCCTGCCAGTCACGAGCAGTACTTC. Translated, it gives CASSLPASHEQYF.